This record covers a single T cell receptor beta chain. As for time point: after neoadjuvant nivolumab, at surgical resection. This specimen comes from a study of neoadjuvant anti-PD-1 for oral cavity cancer. Trimming pared 5 bases from V and 4 bases from J, leaving 17 bases between. The CDR3 is 15 residues long. Looked up from germline, CDR1 is SSHAT and CDR2 is FNYEAQ (reference sequence). Measured with immunoSEQ multiplex PCR; TCRdb has only the in-frame clones, and not every one. The sample lists about 14,000 clones, more than 70% occurring once. V and J are TRBV7-7 and TRBJ2-5, with D maybe TRBD2 (7 bases). Sequences were derived from PBMCs, sampled after nivolumab (anti-PD-1) treatment. This sequence originates from a person aged 35 to 85 with oral cavity squamous cell carcinoma. The CDR3 DNA follows: TGTGCCAGCAGCCCAGACGGGGGGCGAGGAGAGACCCAGTACTTC. Translation gives CASSPDGGRGETQYF. Full variable domain (rest looked up from reference TRBV7-7 and TRBJ2-5): GAGVSQSPRYKVTKRGQDVTLRCDPISSHATLYWYQQALGQGPEFLTYFNYEAQPDKSGLPSDRFSAERPEGSISTLTIQRTEQRDSAMYRCASSPDGGRGETQYFGPGTRLLVL.